This is a list of T cell receptor beta chains from one sample in a study of CD8 T cells in ankylosing spondylitis. TCRdb called the 5' RACE reads again in MiXCR, with one record for every CDR3 protein. There are 35,000 or so distinct CDR3 sequences in the sample; 16% occur only once, and approximately 48% lies in the top ten. Sequencing was done on a sample of blood. The origin of the receptors is a male donor with ankylosing spondylitis or in good health (not recorded which). Each CDR3 is given with its conserved first and last residue. The order of the fields is clone size, V gene, D gene, J gene, CDR3 protein, CDR3 DNA. A D gene is named only where the DNA matches it firmly. Some rows have no size entry. The others give once, few or many, or a class for an expanded clone.

clone size: many
V gene: TRBV25-1
D gene: NA
J gene: TRBJ2-6
CDR3 protein: CASSEGQGLSGANVLTF
CDR3 DNA: TGTGCCAGCAGTGAGGGCCAGGGCCTCTCTGGGGCCAACGTCCTGACTTTC

clone size: few
V gene: TRBV6-1
D gene: TRBD2
J gene: TRBJ2-1
CDR3 protein: CASSEDSSGYNEQFF
CDR3 DNA: TGTGCCAGCAGTGAAGATTCTAGCGGCTACAATGAGCAGTTCTTC

clone size: few
V gene: TRBV19
D gene: NA
J gene: TRBJ2-2
CDR3 protein: CASTPRQLGNTGELFF
CDR3 DNA: TGTGCCAGTACCCCTCGGCAGTTGGGTAACACCGGGGAGCTGTTTTTT

clone size: NA
V gene: TRBV7-2
D gene: NA
J gene: TRBJ2-1
CDR3 protein: CASSFSRGYNEQFF
CDR3 DNA: TGTGCCAGCAGCTTCAGTCGGGGTTACAATGAGCAGTTCTTC

clone size: NA
V gene: TRBV12-3/TRBV12-4
D gene: NA
J gene: TRBJ1-1
CDR3 protein: CASSPRLGTEAFF
CDR3 DNA: TGTGCCAGCAGCCCGAGGTTGGGCACTGAAGCTTTCTTT

clone size: NA
V gene: TRBV14
D gene: NA
J gene: TRBJ1-4
CDR3 protein: CASSQTGGTNEKLFF
CDR3 DNA: TGTGCCAGCAGCCAAACGGGAGGAACTAATGAAAAACTGTTTTTT

clone size: few
V gene: TRBV20-1
D gene: TRBD2
J gene: TRBJ2-3
CDR3 protein: CSAEREGSTDTQYF
CDR3 DNA: TGCAGTGCTGAGCGGGAGGGTTCCACAGATACGCAGTATTTT

clone size: many
V gene: TRBV12-3/TRBV12-4
D gene: NA
J gene: TRBJ1-1
CDR3 protein: CASSLHENTEAFF
CDR3 DNA: TGTGCCAGCAGTCTCCATGAGAACACTGAAGCTTTCTTT

clone size: few
V gene: TRBV7-9
D gene: TRBD1
J gene: TRBJ2-3
CDR3 protein: CASSADRGNTDTQYF
CDR3 DNA: TGTGCCAGCAGCGCCGACAGGGGAAACACAGATACGCAGTATTTT

clone size: few
V gene: TRBV27
D gene: TRBD2
J gene: TRBJ2-3
CDR3 protein: CASSFGGDTDTQYF
CDR3 DNA: TGTGCCAGCAGTTTCGGGGGGGACACAGATACGCAGTATTTT

clone size: NA
V gene: TRBV12-3/TRBV12-4
D gene: NA
J gene: TRBJ2-2
CDR3 protein: CASSFIGTGELFF
CDR3 DNA: TGTGCCAGCAGTTTTATTGGGACCGGGGAGCTGTTTTTT

clone size: NA
V gene: TRBV20-1
D gene: NA
J gene: TRBJ2-3
CDR3 protein: CSAPKMDTQYF
CDR3 DNA: TGCAGTGCCCCGAAAATGGATACGCAGTATTTT

clone size: few
V gene: TRBV10-3
D gene: NA
J gene: TRBJ1-1
CDR3 protein: CASLFIGPTRTEAFF
CDR3 DNA: TGTGCCTCTTTATTTATCGGACCGACCCGCACTGAAGCTTTCTTT

clone size: few
V gene: TRBV20-1
D gene: TRBD1
J gene: TRBJ2-3
CDR3 protein: CSANPGQGMRNTQYF
CDR3 DNA: TGCAGTGCGAATCCGGGACAGGGGATGCGGAATACGCAGTATTTT

clone size: NA
V gene: TRBV20-1
D gene: TRBD2
J gene: TRBJ2-2
CDR3 protein: CSALDLGGAGELFF
CDR3 DNA: TGCAGTGCCCTCGATCTTGGGGGGGCCGGGGAGCTGTTTTTT

clone size: NA
V gene: TRBV29-1
D gene: TRBD2
J gene: TRBJ2-1
CDR3 protein: CSVEAGGGYNEQFF
CDR3 DNA: TGCAGCGTCGAAGCGGGAGGCGGTTACAATGAGCAGTTCTTC

clone size: few
V gene: TRBV29-1
D gene: NA
J gene: TRBJ1-4
CDR3 protein: CSVGGRTTNEKLFF
CDR3 DNA: TGCAGCGTTGGAGGGAGGACAACTAATGAAAAACTGTTTTTT